These T cell receptor beta chains were read from a single sample in a study of human T cells and chemical hapten exposure. Using its own MiXCR run on the RACE reads, TCRdb lists one record per CDR3 protein. This sample has roughly 72,000 distinct CDR3 sequences, with under 13% found just once. This specimen was whole blood, taken in connection with sensitization to the hapten diphenylcyclopropenone (DPC). The receptors were sampled from a woman between 50 and 59 years old with alopecia areata. Some clones in this sample may be carry-over from other donors' samples. Both conserved end residues are part of each CDR3. The D gene is left open where the match is weak. Clone size, where shown, is once, few, many, or a class for clones that have expanded.

j_call: TRBJ2-1; v_call: TRBV29-1; d_call: TRBD1; clone_size: few; cdr3_aa: CSVERQGGNEQFF; cdr3_nt: TGCAGCGTTGAAAGACAGGGGGGCAATGAGCAGTTCTTC
j_call: TRBJ2-7; v_call: TRBV20-1; d_call: TRBD1; clone_size: few; cdr3_aa: CSASARDRGTIEQYF; cdr3_nt: TGCAGTGCTAGTGCTCGGGACAGGGGAACGATCGAGCAGTACTTC
j_call: TRBJ2-1; v_call: TRBV6-2/TRBV6-3; d_call: -; clone_size: few; cdr3_aa: CAGGGDVNEQFF; cdr3_nt: TGTGCCGGCGGAGGGGATGTTAATGAGCAGTTCTTC
j_call: TRBJ2-7; v_call: TRBV20-1; d_call: -; clone_size: many; cdr3_aa: CSARTSWPPDEQYF; cdr3_nt: TGCAGTGCACGAACCTCGTGGCCACCTGACGAGCAGTACTTC
j_call: TRBJ2-7; v_call: TRBV14; d_call: TRBD2; clone_size: few; cdr3_aa: CASSQTQTLREGFSYEQYF; cdr3_nt: TGTGCCAGCAGCCAAACACAAACCCTAAGGGAGGGATTTTCCTACGAGCAGTACTTC
j_call: TRBJ2-3; v_call: TRBV30; d_call: TRBD2; clone_size: few; cdr3_aa: CAWGSGRAPDTQYF; cdr3_nt: TGTGCCTGGGGAAGCGGGAGGGCCCCAGATACGCAGTATTTT
j_call: TRBJ1-5; v_call: TRBV3-1; d_call: -; clone_size: few; cdr3_aa: CASSQGPSQPQHF; cdr3_nt: TGTGCCAGCAGCCAGGGTCCAAGCCAGCCCCAGCATTTT
j_call: TRBJ1-1; v_call: TRBV4-1; d_call: TRBD1; clone_size: -; cdr3_aa: CASSQEAGTGFRPEAFF; cdr3_nt: TGCGCCAGCAGCCAAGAAGCCGGGACAGGGTTTCGCCCTGAAGCTTTCTTT
j_call: TRBJ1-2; v_call: TRBV9; d_call: -; clone_size: -; cdr3_aa: CASSGTGLGPVSGYTF; cdr3_nt: TGTGCCAGCAGCGGAACGGGCCTCGGCCCCGTATCTGGCTACACCTTC
j_call: TRBJ2-2; v_call: TRBV7-7; d_call: TRBD1; clone_size: many; cdr3_aa: CASSLGTGLGELFF; cdr3_nt: TGTGCTAGCAGCTTAGGGACAGGGCTCGGGGAGCTGTTTTTT
j_call: TRBJ2-1; v_call: TRBV7-6; d_call: -; clone_size: few; cdr3_aa: CASSLAQRSGNEQFF; cdr3_nt: TGTGCCAGCAGCTTAGCCCAAAGGTCGGGAAATGAGCAGTTCTTC
j_call: TRBJ2-7; v_call: TRBV6-2/TRBV6-3; d_call: TRBD1; clone_size: few; cdr3_aa: CASSPTGLSYEQYF; cdr3_nt: TGTGCCAGCAGCCCGACAGGGCTTTCCTACGAGCAGTACTTC
j_call: TRBJ1-4; v_call: TRBV3-1; d_call: TRBD1; clone_size: -; cdr3_aa: CASSQGPGQGSEKLFF; cdr3_nt: TGTGCCAGCAGCCAAGGCCCGGGACAGGGTAGTGAAAAACTGTTTTTT
j_call: TRBJ2-7; v_call: TRBV20-1; d_call: TRBD2; clone_size: few; cdr3_aa: CSARKRTGTREQYF; cdr3_nt: TGCAGTGCTAGAAAGCGGACGGGGACTAGGGAGCAGTACTTC
j_call: TRBJ2-1; v_call: TRBV14; d_call: TRBD1; clone_size: few; cdr3_aa: CASQGASSYNEQFF; cdr3_nt: TGTGCCTCCCAGGGGGCCAGCTCCTACAATGAGCAGTTCTTC
j_call: TRBJ2-7; v_call: TRBV18; d_call: -; clone_size: few; cdr3_aa: CASSPSGGAYEQYF; cdr3_nt: TGTGCCAGCTCACCCTCGGGGGGCGCCTACGAGCAGTACTTC
j_call: TRBJ2-7; v_call: TRBV2; d_call: -; clone_size: few; cdr3_aa: CASTGGRRPHEQYF; cdr3_nt: TGTGCCAGCACTGGGGGACGGAGGCCCCACGAGCAGTACTTC